The T cell receptor beta chain described here comes from a study of blood T cells in healthy people across ages. Study findings and constraints: Unsorted PBMCs ruled out conclusive naive versus antigen-experienced comparison. It was the long-lived donors that had more naive CD4+ cells and higher diversity than aged donors.

PBMCs, at least 6 million per sample, were isolated. In the case of this clonotype: Its antigen is unknown.

A second roughly 6 to 12 cycle PCR used barcoded and J-beta primers. TCRdb used MiXCR to reprocess the 5' RACE reads, holding one entry per CDR3 protein. The repertoire consists of nearly 800,000 distinct CDR3 sequences, with roughly 50% occurring once and the leading ten covering under 30%. CDR3 length equals 12 residues. The germline V gene encodes CDR1 SGDLS and CDR2 YYNGEE. Trimming took 3 bases from V and 9 from J, leaving 12 bases between them. The clonotype was recovered from a man between 40 and 49 years old in good health. This chain links TRBV9 with TRBJ2-5; D might be TRBD2 (5 bases). What was sequenced was blood. CDR3 coding DNA: TGTGCCAGCAGCGACATCGCCGGGGCCCAGTACTTC. Protein product: CASSDIAGAQYF.